A selection of T cell receptor beta chains follows, all from one sample in a study of shared clonotypes between healthy human individuals. The method was immunoSEQ multiplex PCR; TCRdb's version includes in-frame clones alone and lacks a portion of them. Here the sample spans about 2.2 million clones, around 95% being singletons. The sample comprised naive CD8+ T cells from PBMCs. These receptors all come from a man younger than 35 in good health. Some clones in this sample may be carry-over from other donors' samples. CDR3s include the opening cysteine and the closing phenylalanine or tryptophan. Fields, in order: D gene, V gene, CDR3 length, clone size, J gene, CDR3 protein, CDR3 DNA. D genes are given only for firm matches. Rows give clone size only sometimes, using once, few, many, or a class for an expanded clone.

TRBD2	TRBV11-2	18	NA	TRBJ2-2	CASSLAPAGGPPGGELFF	TGTGCCAGCAGCTTAGCCCCAGCGGGAGGCCCCCCGGGCGGGGAGCTGTTTTTT
TRBD1	TRBV18	17	once	TRBJ1-1	CASSPPGQGVRVTEAFF	TGTGCCAGCTCACCACCGGGACAGGGAGTCAGAGTCACTGAAGCTTTCTTT
NA	TRBV27	14	NA	TRBJ1-2	CASSLTGGLYGYTF	TGTGCCAGCAGTTTGACGGGCGGCCTCTATGGCTACACCTTC
NA	TRBV6-4	14	NA	TRBJ1-5	CASSPGGGNQPQHF	TGTGCCAGCAGCCCCGGGGGCGGGAATCAGCCCCAGCATTTT
NA	TRBV7-8	17	NA	TRBJ2-7	CASTKTGTFLSSYEQYF	TGTGCCAGCACCAAAACCGGGACTTTCTTAAGCTCCTACGAGCAGTACTTC
NA	TRBV7-9	15	NA	TRBJ1-2	CASSSDGRANYGYTF	TGTGCCAGCAGCTCGGACGGGCGTGCTAACTATGGCTACACCTTC
TRBD1	TRBV28	16	NA	TRBJ1-2	CASSSYNQGAHYGYTF	TGTGCCAGCAGTTCCTATAACCAGGGGGCACACTATGGCTACACCTTC
NA	TRBV5-6	16	NA	TRBJ2-1	CASSWEGPGNYNEQFF	TGTGCCAGCAGCTGGGAAGGACCCGGGAATTACAATGAGCAGTTCTTC
NA	TRBV20-1	11	NA	TRBJ1-2	CSELHLYGYTF	TGCAGTGAACTACACCTCTATGGCTACACCTTC
TRBD1	TRBV4-1	16	NA	TRBJ2-7	CASSPGVVGTAYEQYF	TGCGCCAGCAGCCCCGGAGTGGTGGGGACAGCCTACGAGCAGTACTTC
NA	TRBV19	15	NA	TRBJ2-1	CASSRAIFTYNEQFF	TGTGCCAGTAGTAGGGCCATCTTCACCTACAATGAGCAGTTCTTC
NA	TRBV6-1	14	NA	TRBJ2-7	CASIPAGTFYEQYF	TGTGCCAGCATCCCGGCAGGCACCTTCTACGAGCAGTACTTC
TRBD1	TRBV7-8	15	NA	TRBJ2-7	CASSRPGQTSYEQYF	TGTGCCAGCAGCCGACCGGGACAGACATCCTACGAGCAGTACTTC
TRBD2	TRBV5-1	15	NA	TRBJ2-7	CASSLAGGSSYEQYF	TGCGCCAGCAGCTTGGCCGGGGGGAGTAGCTACGAGCAGTACTTC
NA	TRBV19	17	NA	TRBJ1-5	CASRVTPSSYSNQPQHF	TGTGCCAGTAGGGTAACCCCTTCATCTTATAGCAATCAGCCCCAGCATTTT
NA	TRBV27	17	NA	TRBJ1-3	CASSSLGTESSGNTIYF	TGTGCCAGCAGTTCCCTCGGGACGGAATCCTCTGGAAACACCATATATTTT
NA	TRBV29-1	11	NA	TRBJ1-3	CSVMDSNTIYF	TGCAGCGTCATGGACAGCAACACCATATATTTT
NA	TRBV29-1	13	few	TRBJ1-1	CSVADVLDTEAFF	TGCAGCGTCGCTGACGTGTTGGACACTGAAGCTTTCTTT
TRBD2	TRBV28	19	NA	TRBJ2-7	CASSSGYVIGTSGLYEQYF	TGTGCCAGCAGTTCAGGCTACGTAATAGGGACTAGCGGCCTCTACGAGCAGTACTTC
NA	TRBV5-1	14	once	TRBJ2-2	CASSFGVLNGELFF	TGCGCCAGCAGCTTCGGGGTTCTGAACGGGGAGCTGTTTTTT
NA	TRBV7-6	13	NA	TRBJ2-1	CASSFGGGNEQFF	TGTGCCAGCAGCTTCGGGGGCGGCAATGAGCAGTTCTTC
TRBD2	TRBV4-2	14	NA	TRBJ2-2	CAASSGVYTGELFF	TGTGCCGCAAGTAGCGGGGTTTACACCGGGGAGCTGTTTTTT
NA	TRBV6-1	14	NA	TRBJ2-7	CASSWTAELYEQYF	TGTGCCAGCAGCTGGACTGCAGAGCTCTACGAGCAGTACTTC
NA	TRBV7-9	15	NA	TRBJ2-5	CASSSRKGLGETQYF	TGTGCCAGCAGCTCCCGGAAGGGGTTGGGGGAGACCCAGTACTTC
NA	TRBV9	14	once	TRBJ2-2	CASSVGINTGELFF	TGTGCCAGCAGCGTAGGGATCAACACCGGGGAGCTGTTTTTT
NA	TRBV19	14	NA	TRBJ2-3	CASSIAQFTDTQYF	TGTGCCAGTAGTATAGCCCAATTCACAGATACGCAGTATTTT
TRBD1	TRBV27	14	NA	TRBJ2-1	CASSPTGGYNEQFF	TGTGCCAGCAGTCCCACAGGGGGCTACAATGAGCAGTTCTTC